This T cell receptor (beta chain) was identified during a study of cytotoxic CD8 clonotypes in ibrutinib-treated CLL. As for this clone: Its specificity is unknown.

The germline gives CDR1 SGHDT, CDR2 YYEEEE. The CDR3 is made up of 17 amino acids. J was trimmed by 3 bases and V by 1 base; bases with no gene match: 11. The protocol was immunoSEQ multiplex PCR, while the TCRdb copy is restricted to in-frame clones and leaves out a portion. Of 140,000 or so clones listed, around three quarters are singletons. Study-level results: Age-matched healthy donor levels were exceeded by baseline clonality, which tracked circulating CD8+ T-cell counts.

V and J are TRBV5-6 and TRBJ2-5; TRBD2 aligns across 8 bases. The receptor was derived from a human donor with chronic lymphocytic leukemia. The sequenced sample was PBMCs, obtained after 12 months of ibrutinib treatment. In DNA, the CDR3 is TGTGCCAGCAGCTTGCTTCGCGGGAGGTTAGAAAAAGAGACCCAGTACTTC. Translation: CASSLLRGRLEKETQYF.